Listed here is a single T cell receptor beta chain. The antigen is not known. Method: immunoSEQ multiplex PCR; TCRdb's copy keeps in-frame clones and lacks some. Of about 52,000 clones in the sample, around 86% were seen once. This sample was taken from a study of T cells in localized non-small cell lung cancer. Whole-study findings and limits: Overall survival was longer when the density of T cells in the blood was higher. The greatest T cell clonality was found in uninvolved adjacent lung (higher than in tumor). Sequencing was limited to one tumor region, leaving the possibility of heterogeneity open. Adjacent lung was found to contain a median approximately 60 of the top 100 tumor clones.

The receptor was derived from a female donor with stage II lung adenocarcinoma. The material sequenced was PBMCs, taken before any cancer treatment.

The DNA for the CDR3 is TGTGCCAGCCGGACAGGGGGAACCTACGAGCAGTACTTC. It specifies CASRTGGTYEQYF. The rearrangement uses TRBV2 and TRBJ2-7, with TRBD1 identical over 10 bases. Germline assignment: CDR1 SNHLY and CDR2 FYNNEI. The CDR3 consists of 13 residues. Losses at the gene ends were 8 bases for V and 2 bases for J; bases not matched to a gene: 3.